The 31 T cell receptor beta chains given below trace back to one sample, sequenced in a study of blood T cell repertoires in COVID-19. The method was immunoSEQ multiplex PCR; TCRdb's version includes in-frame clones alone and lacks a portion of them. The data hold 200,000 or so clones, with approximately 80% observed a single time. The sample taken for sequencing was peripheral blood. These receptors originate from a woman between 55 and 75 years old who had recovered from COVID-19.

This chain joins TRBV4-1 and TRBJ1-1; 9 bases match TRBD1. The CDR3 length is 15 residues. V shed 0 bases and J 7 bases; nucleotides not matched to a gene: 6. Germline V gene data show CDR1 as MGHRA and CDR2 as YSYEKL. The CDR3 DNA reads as TGCGCCAGCAGCCAAGATCTACAGGGGGCGGTTGAAGCTTTCTTT. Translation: CASSQDLQGAVEAFF.

For the CDR3, the DNA is TGTGCCACCCGTCAGACAGGCGACTATGGCTACACCTTC. It yields the protein CATRQTGDYGYTF. The rearrangement links TRBV27 to TRBJ1-2; D is possibly TRBD1 (6 bases). This CDR3 region has 13 residues. V was clipped by 10 bases and J by 3 bases, with 15 bases between them. The germline V gene encodes CDR1 MNHEY and CDR2 SMNVEV (reference sequence).

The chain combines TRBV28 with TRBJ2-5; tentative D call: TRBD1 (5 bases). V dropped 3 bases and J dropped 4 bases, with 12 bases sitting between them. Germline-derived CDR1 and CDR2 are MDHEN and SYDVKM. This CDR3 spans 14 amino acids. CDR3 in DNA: TGTGCCAGCAGTTTGCAGGGAAGCCGAGAGACCCAGTACTTC. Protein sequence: CASSLQGSRETQYF.

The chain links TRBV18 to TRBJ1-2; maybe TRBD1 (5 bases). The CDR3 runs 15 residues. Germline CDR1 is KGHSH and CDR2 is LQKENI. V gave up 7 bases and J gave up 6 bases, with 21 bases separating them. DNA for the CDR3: TGTGCCAGCTTACCTTCACGCGGGGCTAGCAATGGCTACACCTTC. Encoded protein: CASLPSRGASNGYTF.

CDR3: CASSPGRRYTEAFF. The DNA for the CDR3 is TGTGCCAGTAGCCCCGGGAGACGGTACACTGAAGCTTTCTTT. V usage is TRBV19 and J usage is TRBJ1-1; no definite D call. V was clipped by 6 bases and J by 3 bases, with 14 bases between them. Per the germline V gene, CDR1 is LNHDA and CDR2 is SQIVND (reference sequence). This CDR3 spans 14 amino acids.

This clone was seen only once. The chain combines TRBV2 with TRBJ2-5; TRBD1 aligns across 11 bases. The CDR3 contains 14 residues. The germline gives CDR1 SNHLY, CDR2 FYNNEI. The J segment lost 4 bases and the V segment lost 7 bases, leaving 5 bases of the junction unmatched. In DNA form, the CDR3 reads TGTGCCAGCACCCAGGACAGGGGGCTAGAGACCCAGTACTTC. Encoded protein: CASTQDRGLETQYF.

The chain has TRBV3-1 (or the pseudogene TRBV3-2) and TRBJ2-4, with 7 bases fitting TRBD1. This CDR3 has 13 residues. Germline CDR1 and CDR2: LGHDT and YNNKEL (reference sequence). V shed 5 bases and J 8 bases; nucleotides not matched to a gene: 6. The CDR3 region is CASSVTGRDIQYF. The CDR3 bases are TGTGCCAGCAGCGTGACAGGGAGAGACATTCAGTACTTC.

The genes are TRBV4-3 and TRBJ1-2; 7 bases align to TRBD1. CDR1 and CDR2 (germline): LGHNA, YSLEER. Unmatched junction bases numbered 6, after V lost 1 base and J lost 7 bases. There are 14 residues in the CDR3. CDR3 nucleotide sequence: TGCGCCAGCAGCCAAGTCTTCACAGGGGTTGGCTACACCTTC. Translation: CASSQVFTGVGYTF.

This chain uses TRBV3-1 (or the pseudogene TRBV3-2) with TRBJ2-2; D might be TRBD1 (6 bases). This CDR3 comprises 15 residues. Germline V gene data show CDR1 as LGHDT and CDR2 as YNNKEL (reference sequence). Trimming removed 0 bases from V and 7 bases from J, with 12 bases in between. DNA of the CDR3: TGTGCCAGCAGCCAAGATTCCCGAGGGGGCGGGGAGCTGTTTTTT. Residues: CASSQDSRGGGELFF.

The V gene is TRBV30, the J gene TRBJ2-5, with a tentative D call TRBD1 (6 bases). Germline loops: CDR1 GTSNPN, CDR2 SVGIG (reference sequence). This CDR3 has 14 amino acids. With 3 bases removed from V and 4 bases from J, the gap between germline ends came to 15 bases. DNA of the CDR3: TGTGCCTGGAGCCGAAACAGGGTAGGAGAGACCCAGTACTTC. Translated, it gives CAWSRNRVGETQYF.

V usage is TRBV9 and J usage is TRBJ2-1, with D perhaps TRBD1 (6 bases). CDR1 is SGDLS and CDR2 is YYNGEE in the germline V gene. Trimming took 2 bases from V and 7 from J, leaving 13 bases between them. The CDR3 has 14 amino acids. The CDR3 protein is CASSVSGVGNEQFF. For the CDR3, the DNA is TGTGCCAGCAGCGTTTCAGGGGTGGGTAATGAGCAGTTCTTC.

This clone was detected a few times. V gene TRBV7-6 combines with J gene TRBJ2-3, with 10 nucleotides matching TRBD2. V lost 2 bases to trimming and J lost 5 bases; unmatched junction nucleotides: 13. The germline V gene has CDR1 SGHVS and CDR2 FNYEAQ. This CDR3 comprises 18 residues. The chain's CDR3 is CASSLLVSAGGRIDTQYF. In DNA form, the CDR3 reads TGTGCCAGCAGCTTACTTGTCTCAGCGGGGGGGCGCATAGATACGCAGTATTTT.

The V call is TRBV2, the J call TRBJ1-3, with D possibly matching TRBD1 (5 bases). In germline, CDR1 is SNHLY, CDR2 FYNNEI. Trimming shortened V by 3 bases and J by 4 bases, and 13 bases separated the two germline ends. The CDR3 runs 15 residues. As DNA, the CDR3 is TGTGCCAGCAGTGAGGGGGGGTGGACGGGAAACACCATATATTTT. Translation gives CASSEGGWTGNTIYF.

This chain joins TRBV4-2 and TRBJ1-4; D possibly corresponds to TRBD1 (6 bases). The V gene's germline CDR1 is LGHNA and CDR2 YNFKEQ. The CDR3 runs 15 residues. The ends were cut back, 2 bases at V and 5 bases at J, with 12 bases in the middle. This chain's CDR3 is CASSQTTGINEKLFF. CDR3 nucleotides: TGTGCCAGCAGCCAAACGACAGGAATAAATGAAAAACTGTTTTTT.

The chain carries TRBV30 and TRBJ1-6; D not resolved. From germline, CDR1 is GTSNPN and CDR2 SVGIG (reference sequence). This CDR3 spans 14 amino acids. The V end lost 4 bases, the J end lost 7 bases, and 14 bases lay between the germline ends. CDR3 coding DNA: TGTGCCTGGAATGGGCAGGTAACCAATTCACCCCTCCACTTT. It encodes CAWNGQVTNSPLHF. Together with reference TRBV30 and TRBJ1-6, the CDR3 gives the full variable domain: SQTIHQWPATLVQPVGSPLSLECTVEGTSNPNLYWYRQAAGRGLQLLFYSVGIGQISSEVPQNLSASRPQDRQFILSSKKLLLSDSGFYLCAWNGQVTNSPLHFGNGTRLTVT.

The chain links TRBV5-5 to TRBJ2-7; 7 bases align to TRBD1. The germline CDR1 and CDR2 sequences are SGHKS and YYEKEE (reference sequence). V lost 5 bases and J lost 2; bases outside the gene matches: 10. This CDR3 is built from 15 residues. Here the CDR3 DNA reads TGTGCCAGCAGTCACGAACAGGGGAACACCTACGAGCAGTACTTC. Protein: CASSHEQGNTYEQYF.

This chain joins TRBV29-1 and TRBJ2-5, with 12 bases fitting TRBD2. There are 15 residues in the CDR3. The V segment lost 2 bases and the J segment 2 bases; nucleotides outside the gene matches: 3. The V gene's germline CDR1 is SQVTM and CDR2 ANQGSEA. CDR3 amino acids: CSVEPSGGGQETQYF. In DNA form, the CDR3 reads TGCAGCGTTGAACCTAGCGGGGGGGGACAAGAGACCCAGTACTTC.

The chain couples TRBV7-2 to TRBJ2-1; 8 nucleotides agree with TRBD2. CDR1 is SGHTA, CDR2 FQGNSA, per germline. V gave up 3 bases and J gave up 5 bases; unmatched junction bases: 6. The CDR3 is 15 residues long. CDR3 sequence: CASSLRRGDHNEQFF. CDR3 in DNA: TGTGCCAGCAGCTTGAGGCGGGGGGACCACAATGAGCAGTTCTTC. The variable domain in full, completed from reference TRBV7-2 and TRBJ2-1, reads GAGVSQSPSNKVTEKGKDVELRCDPISGHTALYWYRQSLGQGLEFLIYFQGNSAPDKSGLPSDRFSAERTGGSVSTLTIQRTQQEDSAVYLCASSLRRGDHNEQFFGPGTRLTVL.

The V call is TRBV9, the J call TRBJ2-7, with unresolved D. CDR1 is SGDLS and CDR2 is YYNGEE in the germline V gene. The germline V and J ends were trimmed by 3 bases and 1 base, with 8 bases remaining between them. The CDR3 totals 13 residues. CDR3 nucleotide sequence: TGTGCCAGCAGCGGAGGCACTTCCTACGAGCAGTACTTC. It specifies CASSGGTSYEQYF.

CDR3 sequence: CAWDRGTYSGNTIYF. CDR3 coding DNA: TGTGCCTGGGACAGGGGGACCTACTCTGGAAACACCATATATTTT. The chain employs TRBV30 and TRBJ1-3, with 9 bases fitting TRBD1. Trimming cost V 5 bases and J 0 bases; bases outside gene matches: 5. Per the germline V gene, CDR1 is GTSNPN and CDR2 is SVGIG (reference sequence). This CDR3 has 15 amino acids.

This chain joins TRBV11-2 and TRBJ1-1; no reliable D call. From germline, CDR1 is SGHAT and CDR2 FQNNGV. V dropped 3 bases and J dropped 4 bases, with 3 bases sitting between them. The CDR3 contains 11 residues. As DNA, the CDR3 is TGTGCCAGCAGCTTCTTCACTGAAGCTTTCTTT. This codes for CASSFFTEAFF.

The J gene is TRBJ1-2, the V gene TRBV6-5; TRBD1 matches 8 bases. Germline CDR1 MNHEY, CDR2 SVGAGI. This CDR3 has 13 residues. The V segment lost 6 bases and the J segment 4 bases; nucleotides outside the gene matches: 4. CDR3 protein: CASRSTGGYGYTF. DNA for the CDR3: TGTGCCAGCAGGTCAACAGGGGGCTATGGCTACACCTTC.

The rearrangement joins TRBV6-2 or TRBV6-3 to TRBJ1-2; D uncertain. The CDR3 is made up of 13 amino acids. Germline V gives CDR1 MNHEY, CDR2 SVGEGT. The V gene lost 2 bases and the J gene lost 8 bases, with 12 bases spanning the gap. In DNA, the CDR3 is TGTGCCAGCAGTTACAACGGGGTTCAGGGCTACACCTTC. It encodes CASSYNGVQGYTF.

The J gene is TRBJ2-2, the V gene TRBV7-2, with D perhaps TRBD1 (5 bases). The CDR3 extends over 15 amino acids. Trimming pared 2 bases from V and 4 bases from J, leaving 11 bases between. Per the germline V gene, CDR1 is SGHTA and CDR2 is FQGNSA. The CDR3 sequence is CASSLYAGPTGELFF. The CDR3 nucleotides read TGTGCCAGCAGCTTATACGCAGGGCCCACCGGGGAGCTGTTTTTT. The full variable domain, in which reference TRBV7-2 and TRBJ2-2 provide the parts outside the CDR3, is GAGVSQSPSNKVTEKGKDVELRCDPISGHTALYWYRQSLGQGLEFLIYFQGNSAPDKSGLPSDRFSAERTGGSVSTLTIQRTQQEDSAVYLCASSLYAGPTGELFFGEGSRLTVL.

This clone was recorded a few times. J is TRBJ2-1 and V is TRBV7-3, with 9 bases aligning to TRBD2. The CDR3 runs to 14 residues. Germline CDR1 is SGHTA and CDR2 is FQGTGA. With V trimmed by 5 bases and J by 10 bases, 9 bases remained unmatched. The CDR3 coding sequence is TGTGCCAGCAGCCACGATTATAGCGGGGGCGAGCAGTTCTTC. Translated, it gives CASSHDYSGGEQFF.

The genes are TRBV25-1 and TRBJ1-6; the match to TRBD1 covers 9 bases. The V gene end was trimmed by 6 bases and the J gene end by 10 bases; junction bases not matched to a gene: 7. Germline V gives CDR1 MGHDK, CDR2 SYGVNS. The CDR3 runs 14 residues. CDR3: CASRAPGQGSPLHF. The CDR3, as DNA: TGTGCCAGCAGGGCTCCGGGACAGGGATCACCCCTCCACTTT.

The CDR3: CATSEPPGQGGNSYEQYF. CDR3 DNA: TGTGCCACCAGTGAACCGCCGGGACAGGGGGGGAACTCCTACGAGCAGTACTTC. The rearrangement joins TRBV24-1 to TRBJ2-7; TRBD1 matches 11 bases. This CDR3 is built from 18 residues. J lost 0 bases, V lost 4 bases, and 10 bases had no gene match. Germline V gene sequence: CDR1 KGHDR, CDR2 SFDVKD.

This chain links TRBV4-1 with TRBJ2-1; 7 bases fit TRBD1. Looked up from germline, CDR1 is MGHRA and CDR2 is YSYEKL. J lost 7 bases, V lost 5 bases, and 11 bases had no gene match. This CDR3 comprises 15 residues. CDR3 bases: TGCGCCAGCAGCACCCGGACAGGTCGGAGGAATGAGCAGTTCTTC. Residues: CASSTRTGRRNEQFF.

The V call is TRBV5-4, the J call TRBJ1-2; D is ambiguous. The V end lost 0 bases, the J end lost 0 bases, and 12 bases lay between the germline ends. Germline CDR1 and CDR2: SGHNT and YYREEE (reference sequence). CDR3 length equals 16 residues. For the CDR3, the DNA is TGTGCCAGCAGCTTGGATGCGGGCCTGACTAACTATGGCTACACCTTC. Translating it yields CASSLDAGLTNYGYTF.

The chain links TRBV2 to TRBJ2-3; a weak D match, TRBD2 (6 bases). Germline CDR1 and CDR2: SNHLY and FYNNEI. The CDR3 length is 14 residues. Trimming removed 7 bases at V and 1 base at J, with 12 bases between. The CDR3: CASTGLFGTDTQYF. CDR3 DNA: TGTGCCAGCACCGGACTATTCGGCACAGATACGCAGTATTTT.

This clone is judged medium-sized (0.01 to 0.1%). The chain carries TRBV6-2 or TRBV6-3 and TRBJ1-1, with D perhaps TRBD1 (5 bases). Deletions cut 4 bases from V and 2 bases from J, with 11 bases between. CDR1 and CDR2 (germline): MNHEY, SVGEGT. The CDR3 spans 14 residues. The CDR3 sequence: CASSFRTRNTEAFF. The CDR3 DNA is TGTGCCAGCAGTTTTAGGACAAGAAACACTGAAGCTTTCTTT.